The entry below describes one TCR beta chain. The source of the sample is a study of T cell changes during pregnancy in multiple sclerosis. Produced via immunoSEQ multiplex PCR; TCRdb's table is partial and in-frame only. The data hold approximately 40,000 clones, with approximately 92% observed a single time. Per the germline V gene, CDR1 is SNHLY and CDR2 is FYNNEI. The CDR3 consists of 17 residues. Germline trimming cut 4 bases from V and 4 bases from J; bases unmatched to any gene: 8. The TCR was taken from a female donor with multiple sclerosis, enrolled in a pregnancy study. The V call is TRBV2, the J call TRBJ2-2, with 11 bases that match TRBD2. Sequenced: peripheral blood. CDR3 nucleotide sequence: TGTGCCAGCAGTGTCGTAGCGGGAGGGCCGGGCACCGGGGAGCTGTTTTTT. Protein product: CASSVVAGGPGTGELFF.